This T cell receptor beta chain is drawn from a study of T cell responses to AZD1222 COVID-19 vaccine. The assay was immunoSEQ multiplex PCR, and TCRdb's table has in-frame clones only and misses some. The sample consists of 80,000 to 100,000 clones, about 89% of them appearing once. As concerns this clone: No antigen is known for it.

Second-dose intervals near 4 or 12 weeks were combined. The study's findings and limits: Seropositivity was recorded at baseline in only 5 or 6 AZD1222 recipients. Regions left unmutated in variants are reportedly the target of nearly half of spike-specific TCRs. Repertoires were collected only later (after the peak T cell response had occurred).

V dropped 7 bases and J dropped 2; count of bases not matched to a gene: 8. Germline V CDR1 and CDR2: LNHDA, SQIVND (reference sequence). The CDR3 spans 16 residues. The clonotype was recovered from an adult who received the AZD1222 COVID-19 vaccine. This specimen consisted of peripheral blood, obtained 28 days after the second AZD1222 dose. The chain recombines TRBV19 with TRBJ2-4, with 10 positions matching TRBD1. CDR3 sequence reads: CASTSLGQGTKNIQYF. As DNA, the CDR3 is TGTGCCAGTACCTCCCTGGGACAGGGGACCAAAAACATTCAGTACTTC.